These 2 T cell receptor beta chains share one sample of origin, sequenced in a study of T cell responses to AZD1222 COVID-19 vaccine. Data came from immunoSEQ multiplex PCR; TCRdb stores just in-frame clones and leaves some out. The sample has about 55,000 clones, 70% to 90% seen once. Sequenced material: peripheral blood, taken on day 0 of AZD1222 vaccination. The origin of the receptors is an adult in good health.

The rearrangement links TRBV6-5 to TRBJ1-1, with unresolved D. Germline values: CDR1 MNHEY, CDR2 SVGAGI. V was clipped by 0 bases and J by 7 bases, with 9 bases between them. The CDR3 totals 13 residues. DNA for the CDR3: TGTGCCAGCAGTTACTCTGAACACTATGAAGCTTTCTTT. The encoded protein is CASSYSEHYEAFF.

The chain is built from TRBV28 and TRBJ1-2, with no clear D. CDR1 and CDR2 from the germline V gene are MDHEN and SYDVKM. V lost 5 bases to trimming and J lost 5 bases, with 12 bases between them. The CDR3 contains 13 residues. CDR3 residues: CASSPHEFYGYTF. The CDR3 DNA sequence: TGTGCCAGCAGTCCACACGAGTTTTATGGCTACACCTTC.